This entry features one TCR beta chain sequence. The CDR3 totals 14 residues. V lost 3 bases, J lost 3 bases, and 11 bases lay in between. Per the germline V gene, CDR1 is MRHNA and CDR2 is SNTAGT. This sample stems from a study of blood T cell repertoires in COVID-19. The assay was immunoSEQ multiplex PCR, and TCRdb's table has in-frame clones only and misses some. The profile covers roughly 320,000 clones, with 90% appearing a single time and 3.9% taken by the ten largest. The chain has TRBV6-4 and TRBJ1-1; D uncertain. The specimen sequenced was PBMCs or T cells enriched from blood (not recorded which). This sequence was found in a woman in her thirties who had been exposed to COVID-19. This CDR3 is CASSDFPRDTEAFF. The CDR3 DNA is TGTGCCAGCAGTGATTTTCCGAGGGACACTGAAGCTTTCTTT.